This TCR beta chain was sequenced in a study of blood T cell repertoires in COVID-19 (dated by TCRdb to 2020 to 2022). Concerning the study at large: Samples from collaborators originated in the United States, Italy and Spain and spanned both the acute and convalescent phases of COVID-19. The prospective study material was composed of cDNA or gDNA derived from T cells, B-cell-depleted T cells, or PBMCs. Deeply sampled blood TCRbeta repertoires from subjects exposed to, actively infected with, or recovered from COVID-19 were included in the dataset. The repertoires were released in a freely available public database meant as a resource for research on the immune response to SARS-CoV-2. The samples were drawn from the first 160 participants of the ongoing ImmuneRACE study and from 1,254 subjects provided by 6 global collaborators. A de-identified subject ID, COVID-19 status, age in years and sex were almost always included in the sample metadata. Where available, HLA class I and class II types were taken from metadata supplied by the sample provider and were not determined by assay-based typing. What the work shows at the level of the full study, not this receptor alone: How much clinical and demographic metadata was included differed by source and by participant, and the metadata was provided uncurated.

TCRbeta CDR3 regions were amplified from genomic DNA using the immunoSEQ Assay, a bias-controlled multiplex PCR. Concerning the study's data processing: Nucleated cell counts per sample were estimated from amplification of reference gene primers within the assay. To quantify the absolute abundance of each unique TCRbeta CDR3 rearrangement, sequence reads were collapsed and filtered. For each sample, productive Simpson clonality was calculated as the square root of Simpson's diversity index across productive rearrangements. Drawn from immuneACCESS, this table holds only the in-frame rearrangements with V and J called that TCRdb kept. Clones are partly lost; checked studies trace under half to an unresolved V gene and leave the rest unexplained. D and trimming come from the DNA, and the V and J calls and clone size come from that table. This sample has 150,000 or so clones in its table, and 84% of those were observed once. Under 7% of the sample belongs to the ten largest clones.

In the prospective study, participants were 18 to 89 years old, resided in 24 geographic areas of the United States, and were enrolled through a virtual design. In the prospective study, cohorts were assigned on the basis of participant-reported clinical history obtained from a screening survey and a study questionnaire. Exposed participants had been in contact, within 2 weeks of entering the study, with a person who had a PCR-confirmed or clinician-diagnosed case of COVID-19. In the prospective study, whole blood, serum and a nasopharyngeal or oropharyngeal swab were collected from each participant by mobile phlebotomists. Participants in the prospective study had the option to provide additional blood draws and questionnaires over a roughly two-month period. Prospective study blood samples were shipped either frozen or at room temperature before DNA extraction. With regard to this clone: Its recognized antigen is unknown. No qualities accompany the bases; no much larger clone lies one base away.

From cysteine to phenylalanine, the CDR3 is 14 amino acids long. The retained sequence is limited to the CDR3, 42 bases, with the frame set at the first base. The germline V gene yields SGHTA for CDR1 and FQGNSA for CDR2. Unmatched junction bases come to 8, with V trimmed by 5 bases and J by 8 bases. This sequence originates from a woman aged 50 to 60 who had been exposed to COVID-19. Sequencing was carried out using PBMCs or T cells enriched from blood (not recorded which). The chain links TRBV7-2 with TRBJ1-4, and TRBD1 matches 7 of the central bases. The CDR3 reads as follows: CASSKGAFVEKLFF. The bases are TGTGCCAGCAGCAAGGGGGCTTTCGTCGAAAAACTGTTTTTT. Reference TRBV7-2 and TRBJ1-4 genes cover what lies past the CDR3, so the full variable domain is GAGVSQSPSNKVTEKGKDVELRCDPISGHTALYWYRQSLGQGLEFLIYFQGNSAPDKSGLPSDRFSAERTGGSVSTLTIQRTQQEDSAVYLCASSKGAFVEKLFFGSGTQLSVL.